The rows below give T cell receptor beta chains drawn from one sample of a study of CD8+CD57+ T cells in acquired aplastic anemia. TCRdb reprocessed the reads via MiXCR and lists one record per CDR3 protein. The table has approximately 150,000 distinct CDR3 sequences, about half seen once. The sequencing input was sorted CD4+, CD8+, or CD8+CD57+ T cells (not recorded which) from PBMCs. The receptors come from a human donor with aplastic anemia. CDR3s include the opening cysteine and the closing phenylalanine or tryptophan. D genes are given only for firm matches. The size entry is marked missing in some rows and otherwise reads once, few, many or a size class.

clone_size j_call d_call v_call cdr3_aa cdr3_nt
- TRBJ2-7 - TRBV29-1 CSVHPVQGGYEQYF TGCAGCGTTCACCCCGTTCAGGGAGGCTACGAGCAGTACTTC
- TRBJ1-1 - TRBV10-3 CAISESPRVGNTEAFF TGTGCCATCAGTGAGTCCCCAAGGGTGGGAAACACTGAAGCTTTCTTT
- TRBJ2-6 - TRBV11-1 CASSLLVAGANVLTF TGTGCCAGCAGCTTGCTGGTAGCTGGGGCCAACGTCCTGACTTTC
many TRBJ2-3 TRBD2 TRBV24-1 CATSDFRGGYTDTQYF TGTGCCACCAGTGATTTCCGCGGGGGGTACACGGATACGCAGTATTTT
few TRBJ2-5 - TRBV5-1 CASSTGSGIETQYF TGCGCCAGCAGTACAGGGAGCGGAATAGAGACCCAGTACTTC
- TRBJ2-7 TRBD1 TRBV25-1 CASSGQGGEQYF TGTGCCAGCAGTGGACAGGGCGGCGAGCAGTACTTC
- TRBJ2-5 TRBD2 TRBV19 CASSTLAGGLQETQYF TGTGCCAGTAGTACCTTAGCGGGGGGCCTCCAAGAGACCCAGTACTTC
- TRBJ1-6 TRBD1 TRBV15 CATSRGQGNSPLHF TGTGCCACCAGCAGGGGACAGGGAAATTCACCCCTCCACTTT
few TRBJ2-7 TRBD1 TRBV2 CASSGGTGVHEQYF TGTGCCAGCAGTGGCGGGACAGGGGTCCACGAGCAGTACTTC
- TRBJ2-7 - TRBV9 CASSVSGSGSYEQYF TGTGCCAGCAGCGTGTCAGGGTCTGGATCCTACGAGCAGTACTTC
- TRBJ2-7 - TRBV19 CASSIERDAGEQYF TGTGCCAGTAGTATAGAGCGGGACGCGGGCGAGCAGTACTTC
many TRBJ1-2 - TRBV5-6 CASSLVGNYGYTF TGTGCCAGCAGCTTGGTCGGGAACTATGGCTACACCTTC
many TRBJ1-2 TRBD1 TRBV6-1 CASSKQGNYGYTF TGTGCCAGCAGTAAACAGGGGAACTATGGCTACACCTTC
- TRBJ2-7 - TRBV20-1 CSADPGGYEQYF TGCAGTGCTGACCCCGGCGGCTACGAGCAGTACTTC
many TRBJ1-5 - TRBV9 CASSPGWRARQPQHF TGTGCCAGCAGCCCCGGGTGGAGAGCCCGTCAGCCCCAGCATTTT
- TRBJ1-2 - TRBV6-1 CAIRGNGGGYGYTF TGTGCCATCAGGGGAAACGGGGGGGGCTATGGCTACACCTTC
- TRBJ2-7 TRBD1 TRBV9 CASSTGQGDEQYF TGTGCCAGCAGCACGGGACAGGGTGACGAGCAGTACTTC
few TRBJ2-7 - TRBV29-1 CSVVEPVAGYEQYF TGCAGCGTTGTCGAGCCAGTGGCCGGTTACGAGCAGTACTTC
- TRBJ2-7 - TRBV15 CATRFRGGREQYF TGTGCCACCAGATTCAGGGGAGGGCGCGAGCAGTACTTC
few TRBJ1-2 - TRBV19 CASSIRPDGVGYTF TGTGCCAGTAGTATACGCCCCGATGGCGTTGGCTACACCTTC
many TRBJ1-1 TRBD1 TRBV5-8 CASSTSTGSRTEAFF TGTGCCAGCAGCACTTCGACAGGGAGTCGTACTGAAGCTTTCTTT
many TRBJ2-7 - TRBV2 CASASTSVSYEQYF TGTGCCAGCGCCAGTACGAGCGTCTCCTACGAGCAGTACTTC
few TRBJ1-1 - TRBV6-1 CASSEFKGPNTEAFF TGTGCCAGCAGTGAATTCAAGGGGCCGAACACTGAAGCTTTCTTT
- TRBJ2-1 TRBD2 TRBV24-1 CATSAYGAGGDNEQFF TGTGCCACCAGTGCTTACGGGGCGGGAGGGGACAATGAGCAGTTCTTC
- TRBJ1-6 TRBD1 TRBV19 CASSNGQGDYNSPLHF TGTGCCAGTTCTAACGGACAGGGGGATTATAATTCACCCCTCCACTTT
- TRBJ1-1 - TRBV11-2 CASIPRRGSTEAFF TGTGCCAGCATCCCTCGCCGGGGGAGCACTGAAGCTTTCTTT
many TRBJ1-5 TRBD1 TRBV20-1 CSARAGEGANQPQHF TGCAGTGCTAGGGCAGGGGAGGGGGCCAATCAGCCCCAGCATTTT
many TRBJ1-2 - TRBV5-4 CASSLDWLHGYTF TGTGCCAGCAGCTTGGATTGGCTCCATGGCTACACCTTC
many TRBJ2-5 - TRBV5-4 CASSLVAETQYF TGTGCCAGCAGCTTGGTGGCGGAGACCCAGTACTTC
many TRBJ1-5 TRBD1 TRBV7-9 CASSSDRGPNQPQHF TGTGCCAGCAGTAGTGACAGGGGGCCCAATCAGCCCCAGCATTTT
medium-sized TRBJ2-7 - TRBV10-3 CAISDLYEQYF TGTGCCATCAGTGACCTCTACGAGCAGTACTTC
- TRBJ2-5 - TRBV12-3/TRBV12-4 CASSSGRASAQYF TGTGCCAGCAGTTCGGGCAGGGCGTCCGCCCAGTACTTC
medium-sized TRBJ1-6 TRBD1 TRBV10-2 CASRGQDNSPLHF TGCGCCAGCAGGGGACAGGATAATTCACCCCTCCACTTT
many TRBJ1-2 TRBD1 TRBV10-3 CAISPGQGAFGYTF TGTGCCATCAGTCCGGGACAGGGGGCCTTCGGCTACACCTTC
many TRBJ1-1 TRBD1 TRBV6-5 CASSYATQGAEAFF TGTGCCAGCAGTTACGCCACACAGGGGGCTGAAGCTTTCTTT
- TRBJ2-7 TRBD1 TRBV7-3 CASSETGTGNEQYF TGTGCCAGCAGTGAGACCGGGACAGGGAACGAGCAGTACTTC
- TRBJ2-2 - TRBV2 CASSLPAIRELLF TGTGCCAGCAGCTTACCGGCAATCCGGGAGCTGCTTTTT
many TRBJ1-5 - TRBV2 CASSETGQGDQPQHF TGTGCCAGCAGTGAAACGGGACAAGGTGATCAGCCCCAGCATTTT
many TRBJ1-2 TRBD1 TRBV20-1 CSASTTGGDGYTF TGCAGTGCTTCTACGACAGGGGGCGATGGCTACACCTTC
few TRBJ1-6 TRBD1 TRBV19 CASSRTGTNSPLHF TGTGCCAGTAGCCGGACAGGGACCAATTCACCCCTCCACTTT
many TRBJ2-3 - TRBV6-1 CASSGTGGGDTQYF TGTGCCAGCAGTGGAACTGGGGGTGGCGATACGCAGTATTTT
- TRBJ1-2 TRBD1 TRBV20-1 CSVQGGYGYTF TGCAGTGTACAGGGGGGCTATGGCTACACCTTC
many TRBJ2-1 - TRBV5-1 CASSLLDRRDYNEQFF TGCGCCAGCAGTCTGTTGGACAGAAGGGACTACAATGAGCAGTTCTTC
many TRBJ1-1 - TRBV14 CASSPRRGPPMGEAFF TGTGCCAGCAGCCCCAGGCGGGGGCCACCCATGGGTGAAGCTTTCTTT
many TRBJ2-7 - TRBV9 CASSVGSSYEQYF TGTGCCAGCAGCGTCGGAAGCTCCTACGAGCAGTACTTC
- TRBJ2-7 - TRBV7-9 CTSSDRYEQYF TGTACCAGCAGTGACAGGTACGAGCAGTACTTC
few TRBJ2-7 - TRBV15 CATSREPPVHEQYF TGTGCCACCAGCAGAGAGCCCCCCGTGCACGAGCAGTACTTC
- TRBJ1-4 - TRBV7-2 CASSLGVGTNEKLFF TGTGCCAGCAGCTTGGGAGTTGGGACTAATGAAAAACTGTTTTTT
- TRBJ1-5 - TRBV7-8 CASSPSLGGTYSNQPQHF TGTGCCAGCAGCCCGAGCTTGGGTGGAACGTATAGCAATCAGCCCCAGCATTTT
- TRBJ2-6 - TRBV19 CASSPYRTARSGANVLTF TGTGCCAGTAGTCCCTATCGGACAGCGCGCTCTGGGGCCAACGTCCTGACTTTC
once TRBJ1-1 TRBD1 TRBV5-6 CASSLWGQGNTEAFF TGTGCCAGCAGCTTGTGGGGACAGGGGAACACTGAAGCTTTCTTT
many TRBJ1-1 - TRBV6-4 CASSDPPGKDTEAFF TGTGCCAGCAGTGACCCCCCAGGGAAAGACACTGAAGCTTTCTTT
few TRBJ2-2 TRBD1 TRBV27 CASSPQGAGTGELFF TGTGCCAGCAGTCCACAGGGGGCGGGCACCGGGGAGCTGTTTTTT
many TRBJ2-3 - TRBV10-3 CAISAQGRGDTDTQYF TGTGCCATCAGCGCCCAGGGGCGGGGTGACACAGATACGCAGTATTTT
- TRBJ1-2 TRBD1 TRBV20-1 CSAIDRVFGNYGYTF TGCAGTGCTATCGACAGGGTTTTCGGAAACTATGGCTACACCTTC
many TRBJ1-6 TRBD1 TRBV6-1 CASKSGTGRSPLHF TGTGCCAGCAAATCCGGGACAGGGCGTTCACCCCTCCACTTT
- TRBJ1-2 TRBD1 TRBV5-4 CASSLDPGQGDYTF TGCGCCAGCAGCTTGGATCCGGGACAGGGAGACTACACCTTC
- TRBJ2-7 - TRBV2 CASRSWGSYEQYF TGTGCCAGCCGTAGCTGGGGGTCCTACGAGCAGTACTTC
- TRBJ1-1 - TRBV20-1 CSARLVSADTEAFF TGCAGTGCCAGACTCGTAAGTGCGGACACTGAAGCTTTCTTT